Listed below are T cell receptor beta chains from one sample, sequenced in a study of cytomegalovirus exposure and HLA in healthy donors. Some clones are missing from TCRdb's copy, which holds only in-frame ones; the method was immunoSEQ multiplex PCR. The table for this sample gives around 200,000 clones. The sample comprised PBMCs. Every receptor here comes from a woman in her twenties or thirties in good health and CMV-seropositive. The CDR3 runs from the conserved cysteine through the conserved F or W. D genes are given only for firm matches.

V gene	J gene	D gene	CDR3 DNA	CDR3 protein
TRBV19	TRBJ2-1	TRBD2	TGTGCCAGTAGTACCTCCGGGACTAGCGGAACTAATGAGCAGTTCTTC	CASSTSGTSGTNEQFF
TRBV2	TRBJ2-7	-	TGTGCCAGCAGTGAATGGTCGGGTCACCGAGGCACCTACGAGCAGTACTTC	CASSEWSGHRGTYEQYF
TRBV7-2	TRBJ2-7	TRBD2	TGTGCCAGCAGCTTCTCAGCGGGAGAGGGCGAGCAGTACTTC	CASSFSAGEGEQYF
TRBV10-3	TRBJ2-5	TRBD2	TGTGCCATCAGCCGGGATAGCGGGAGGGCCTTGGAGACCCAGTACTTC	CAISRDSGRALETQYF
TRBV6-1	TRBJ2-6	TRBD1	TGTGCCAGCAGTGATCACAGGGGGCGTTTTCTTTCTGGGGCCAACGTCCTGACTTTC	CASSDHRGRFLSGANVLTF
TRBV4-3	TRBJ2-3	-	TGCGCCAGCAGCCAAGAGGGCCCCGGGACAAACGAAGCAGATACGCAGTATTTT	CASSQEGPGTNEADTQYF
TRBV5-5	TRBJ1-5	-	TGTGCCAGCAGACATGGTTGGGGCGACAATCAGCCCCAGCATTTT	CASRHGWGDNQPQHF
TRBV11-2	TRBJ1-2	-	TGTGCCAGCAGCTTACTCCCGGACACGGAGTACTATGGCTACACCTTC	CASSLLPDTEYYGYTF
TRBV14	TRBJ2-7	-	TGTGCCAGCAGCCAAGATCGTTGGGGACACCGCTACGAGCAGTACTTC	CASSQDRWGHRYEQYF
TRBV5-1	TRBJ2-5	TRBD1	TGCGCCAGCAGGCCAACTGGGACAGCTGGAGAGACCCAGTACTTC	CASRPTGTAGETQYF
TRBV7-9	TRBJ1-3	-	TGTGCCAGCAGCTTAGCAGGGGAGGCTGGAAACACCATATATTTT	CASSLAGEAGNTIYF
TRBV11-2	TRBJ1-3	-	TGTGCCAGCAGCTCCCCTAGACAGCCCCTTAAAGGAAACACCATATATTTT	CASSSPRQPLKGNTIYF
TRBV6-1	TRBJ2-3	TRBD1	TGTGCCAGCAGTGGGACAGGGGCCTTCGCAGATACGCAGTATTTT	CASSGTGAFADTQYF
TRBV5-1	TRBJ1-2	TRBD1	TGCGCCAGCAGCTTAGGGCCCATCGGCGACAGGGGGCTATCTGACAACTATGGCTACACCTTC	CASSLGPIGDRGLSDNYGYTF
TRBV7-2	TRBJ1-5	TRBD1	TGTGCCAGCAGCCCACAGGGGTGGGGCAATCAGCCCCAGCATTTT	CASSPQGWGNQPQHF
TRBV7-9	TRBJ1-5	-	TGTGCCAGCAGCTTTGGGGCGGGGAATCAGCCCCAGCATTTT	CASSFGAGNQPQHF
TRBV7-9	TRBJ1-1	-	TGTGCCAGCAGCTTATACGGCGGGGGGGGTGGCACTGAAGCTTTCTTT	CASSLYGGGGGTEAFF
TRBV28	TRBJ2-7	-	TGTGCCAGCAGCCGAGGGGGAGGGACGACCTACGAGCAGTACTTC	CASSRGGGTTYEQYF
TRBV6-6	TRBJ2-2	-	TGTGCCAGCAGCCCTGGACAGGGAGGGACCGGGGAGCTGTTTTTT	CASSPGQGGTGELFF
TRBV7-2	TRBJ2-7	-	TGTGCCAGCAGCTTAACAAGCGAGCAGTACTTC	CASSLTSEQYF
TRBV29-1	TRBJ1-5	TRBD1	TGCAGCGCTTCGGTGGGACAGGGCTATAGCAATCAGCCCCAGCATTTT	CSASVGQGYSNQPQHF
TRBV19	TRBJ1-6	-	TGTGCCAGTAGTCACGGGGACTACTCCTATAATTCACCCCTCCACTTT	CASSHGDYSYNSPLHF
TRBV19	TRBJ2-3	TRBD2	TGTGCCAGTAGCCGGACTAGCGGGGGAACAGATACGCAGTATTTT	CASSRTSGGTDTQYF
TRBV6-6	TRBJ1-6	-	TGTGCCAGCAGTCATAGAGACTATAATTCACCCCTCCACTTT	CASSHRDYNSPLHF
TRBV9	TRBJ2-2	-	TGTGCCAGCAGCGTAGCTACAGGGCTCCCCGGGGAGCTGTTTTTT	CASSVATGLPGELFF
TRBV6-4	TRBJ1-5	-	TGTGCCAGCAGTGACCCAAGATGTGTGAGGGGGTCATTTTATAGCAATCAGCCCCAGCATTTT	CASSDPRCVRGSFYSNQPQHF
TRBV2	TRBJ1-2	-	TGTGCCAGCAGTGAGCAGGGTACCTATGGCTACACCTTC	CASSEQGTYGYTF
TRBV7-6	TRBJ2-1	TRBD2	TGTGCCAGCAGCGGACTAGCGGGAGGGCCCGGCAATGAGCAGTTCTTC	CASSGLAGGPGNEQFF
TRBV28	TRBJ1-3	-	TGTGCCAGCAGTTCCGGTTCTGGAAACACCATATATTTT	CASSSGSGNTIYF
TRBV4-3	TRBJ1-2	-	TGCGCCAGCAGCCAAGTGGACAGCCGAGTCTATGGCTACACCTTC	CASSQVDSRVYGYTF
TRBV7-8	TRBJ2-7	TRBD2	TGTGCCAGCAGCTTTTCGGGGGGGATTTACGAGCAGTACTTC	CASSFSGGIYEQYF